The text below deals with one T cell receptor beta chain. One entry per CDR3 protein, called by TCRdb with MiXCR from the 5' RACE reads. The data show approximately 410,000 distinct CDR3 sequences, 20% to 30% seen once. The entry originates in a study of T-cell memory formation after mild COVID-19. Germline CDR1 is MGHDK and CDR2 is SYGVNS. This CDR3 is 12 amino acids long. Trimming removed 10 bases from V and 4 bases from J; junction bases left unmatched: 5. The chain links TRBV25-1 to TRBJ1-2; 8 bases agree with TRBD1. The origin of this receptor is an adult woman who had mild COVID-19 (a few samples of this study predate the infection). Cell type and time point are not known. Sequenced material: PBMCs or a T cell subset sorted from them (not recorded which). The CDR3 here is CATGTGGYGYTF. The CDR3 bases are TGTGCCACCGGTACAGGGGGCTATGGCTACACCTTC.